This T cell receptor beta chain came from a study of blood T cells in healthy people across ages. Caucasian individuals from Russia who were healthy and aged about 6 to 95 acted as donors. PBMCs were isolated at a quantity of at least 6.5 million per sample. This CDR3 is built from 15 residues. V dropped 0 bases and J dropped 2 bases, with 11 bases sitting between them. CDR1 is SGHVS and CDR2 is FNYEAQ in the germline V gene. Then a second PCR, running about 7 to 11 cycles, was carried out with a sample-barcoded 5' primer and a J-beta primer mix. Every sample gave at least 2.5 million paired-end reads containing CDR3. TCRdb analysed the 5' RACE reads with MiXCR anew, one entry per CDR3 protein. The profile shows 1.5 million to 2 million distinct CDR3 sequences, about 49% of them singletons.

Sequenced sample: blood. The chain couples TRBV7-6 to TRBJ2-7; maybe TRBD1 (7 bases). The TCR comes from a woman aged 40 to 50 in good health. DNA for the CDR3: TGTGCCAGCAGCTTAGCTCCAGGGGGGACCTACGAGCAGTACTTC. Translating gives CASSLAPGGTYEQYF.